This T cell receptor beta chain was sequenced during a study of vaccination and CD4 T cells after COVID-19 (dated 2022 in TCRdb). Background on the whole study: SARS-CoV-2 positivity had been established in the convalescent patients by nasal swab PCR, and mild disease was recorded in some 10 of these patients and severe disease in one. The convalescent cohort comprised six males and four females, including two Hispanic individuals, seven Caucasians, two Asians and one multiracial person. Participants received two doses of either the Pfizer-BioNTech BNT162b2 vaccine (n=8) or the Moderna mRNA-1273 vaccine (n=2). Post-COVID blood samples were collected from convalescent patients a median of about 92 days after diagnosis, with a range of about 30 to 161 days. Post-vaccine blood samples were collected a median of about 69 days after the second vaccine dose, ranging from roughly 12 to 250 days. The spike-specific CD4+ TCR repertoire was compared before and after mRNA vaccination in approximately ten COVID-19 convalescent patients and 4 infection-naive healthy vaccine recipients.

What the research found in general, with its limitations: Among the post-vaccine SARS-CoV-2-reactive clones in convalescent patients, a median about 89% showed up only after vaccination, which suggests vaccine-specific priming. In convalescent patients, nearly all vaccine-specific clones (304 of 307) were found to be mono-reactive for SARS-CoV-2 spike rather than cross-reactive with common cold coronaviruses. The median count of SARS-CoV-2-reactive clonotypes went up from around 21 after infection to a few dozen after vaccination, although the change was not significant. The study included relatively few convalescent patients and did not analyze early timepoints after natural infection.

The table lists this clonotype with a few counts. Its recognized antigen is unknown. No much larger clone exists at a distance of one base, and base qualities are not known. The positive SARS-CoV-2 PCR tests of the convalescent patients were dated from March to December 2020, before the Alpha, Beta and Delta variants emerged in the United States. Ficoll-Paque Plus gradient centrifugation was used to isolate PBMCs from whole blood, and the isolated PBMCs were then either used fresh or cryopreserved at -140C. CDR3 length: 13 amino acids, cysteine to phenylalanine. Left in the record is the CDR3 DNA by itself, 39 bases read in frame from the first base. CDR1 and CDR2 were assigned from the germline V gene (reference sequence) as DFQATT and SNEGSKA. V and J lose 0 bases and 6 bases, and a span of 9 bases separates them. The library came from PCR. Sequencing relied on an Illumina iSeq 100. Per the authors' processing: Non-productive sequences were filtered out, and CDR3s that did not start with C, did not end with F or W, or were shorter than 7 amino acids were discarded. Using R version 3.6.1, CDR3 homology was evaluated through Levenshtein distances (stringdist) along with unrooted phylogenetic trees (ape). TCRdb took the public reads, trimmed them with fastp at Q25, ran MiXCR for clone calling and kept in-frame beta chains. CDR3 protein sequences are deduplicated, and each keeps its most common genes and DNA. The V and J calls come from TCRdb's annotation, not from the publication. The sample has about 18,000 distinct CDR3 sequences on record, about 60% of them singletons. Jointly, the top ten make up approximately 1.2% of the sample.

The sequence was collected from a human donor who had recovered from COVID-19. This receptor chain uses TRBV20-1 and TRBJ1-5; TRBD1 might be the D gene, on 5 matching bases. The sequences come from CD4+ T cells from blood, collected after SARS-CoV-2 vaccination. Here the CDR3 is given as CSAREGGGQPQHF. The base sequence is TGCAGTGCTAGAGAGGGGGGTGGTCAGCCCCAGCATTTT.